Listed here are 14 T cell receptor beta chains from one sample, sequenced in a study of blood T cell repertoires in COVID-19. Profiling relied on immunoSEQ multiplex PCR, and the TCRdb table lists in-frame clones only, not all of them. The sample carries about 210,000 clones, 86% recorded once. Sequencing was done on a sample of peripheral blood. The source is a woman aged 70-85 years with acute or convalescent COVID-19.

The CDR3 nucleotides are TGTGCCAGTACTTCGATGGGGCGGAGCTACACCTTC. This encodes CASTSMGRSYTF. V and J are TRBV19 and TRBJ1-2, with D maybe TRBD1 (5 bases). Trimming left V 7 bases short and J 9 bases short, with 15 bases between. The CDR3 covers 12 residues. CDR1 LNHDA and CDR2 SQIVND come from the germline V gene (reference sequence).

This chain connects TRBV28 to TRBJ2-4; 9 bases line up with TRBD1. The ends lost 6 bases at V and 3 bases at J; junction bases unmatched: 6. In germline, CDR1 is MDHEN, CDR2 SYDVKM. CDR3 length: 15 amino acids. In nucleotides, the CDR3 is TGTGCCAGCAGCTGGACAGGGGCCAACAAAAACATTCAGTACTTC. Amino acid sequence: CASSWTGANKNIQYF. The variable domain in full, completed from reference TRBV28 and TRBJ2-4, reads DVKVTQSSRYLVKRTGEKVFLECVQDMDHENMFWYRQDPGLGLRLIYFSYDVKMKEKGDIPEGYSVSREKKERFSLILESASTNQTSMYLCASSWTGANKNIQYFGAGTRLSVL.

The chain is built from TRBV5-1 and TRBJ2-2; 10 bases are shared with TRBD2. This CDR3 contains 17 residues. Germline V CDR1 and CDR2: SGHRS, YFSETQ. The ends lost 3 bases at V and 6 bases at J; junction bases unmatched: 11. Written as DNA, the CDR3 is TGCGCCAGCAGCTCGGCTCTAGCGGGAGTGGAATCCGGGGAGCTGTTTTTT. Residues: CASSSALAGVESGELFF.

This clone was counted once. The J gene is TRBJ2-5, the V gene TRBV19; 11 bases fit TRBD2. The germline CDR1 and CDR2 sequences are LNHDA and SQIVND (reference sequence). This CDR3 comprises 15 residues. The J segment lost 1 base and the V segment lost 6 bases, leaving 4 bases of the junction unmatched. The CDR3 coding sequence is TGTGCCAGTAGCGATGGACTAGCGGGCCAAGAGACCCAGTACTTC. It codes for CASSDGLAGQETQYF.

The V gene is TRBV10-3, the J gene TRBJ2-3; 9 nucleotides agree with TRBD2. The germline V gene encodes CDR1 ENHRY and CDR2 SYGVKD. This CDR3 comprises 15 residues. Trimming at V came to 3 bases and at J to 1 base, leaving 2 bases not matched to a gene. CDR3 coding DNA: TGTGCCATCAGTGAAATAGCGGGGGGCACAGATACGCAGTATTTT. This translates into CAISEIAGGTDTQYF.

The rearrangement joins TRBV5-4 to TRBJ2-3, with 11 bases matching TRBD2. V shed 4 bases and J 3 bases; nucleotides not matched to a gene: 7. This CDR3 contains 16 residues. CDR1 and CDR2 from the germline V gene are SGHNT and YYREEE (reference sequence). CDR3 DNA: TGTGCCAGCAGCCGTCCCCTAGCGGGAGGAACAGATACGCAGTATTTT. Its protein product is CASSRPLAGGTDTQYF.

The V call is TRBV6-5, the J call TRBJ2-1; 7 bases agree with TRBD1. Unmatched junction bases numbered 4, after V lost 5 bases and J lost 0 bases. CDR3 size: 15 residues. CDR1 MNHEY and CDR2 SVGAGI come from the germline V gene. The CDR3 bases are TGTGCCAGCAGTATAACAGGGGACTCCTACAATGAGCAGTTCTTC. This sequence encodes CASSITGDSYNEQFF.

The CDR3 coding sequence is TGTGCCAGCAGTTCTACTAACTATGGCTACACCTTC. This gives the protein CASSSTNYGYTF. This rearrangement joins TRBV12-3 or TRBV12-4 to TRBJ1-2; D remains ambiguous. V dropped 4 bases and J dropped 0 bases, with 3 bases sitting between them. This CDR3 is 12 amino acids long.

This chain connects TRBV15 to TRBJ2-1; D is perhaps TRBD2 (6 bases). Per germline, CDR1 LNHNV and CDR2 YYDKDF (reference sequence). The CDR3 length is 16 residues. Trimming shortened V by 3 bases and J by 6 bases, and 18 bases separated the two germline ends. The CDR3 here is CATSRVLAALSNEQFF. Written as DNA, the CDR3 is TGTGCCACCAGCAGGGTACTAGCCGCTTTGAGCAATGAGCAGTTCTTC. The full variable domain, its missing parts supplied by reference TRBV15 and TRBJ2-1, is DAMVIQNPRYQVTQFGKPVTLSCSQTLNHNVMYWYQQKSSQAPKLLFHYYDKDFNNEADTPDNFQSRRPNTSFCFLDIRSPGLGDTAMYLCATSRVLAALSNEQFFGPGTRLTVL.

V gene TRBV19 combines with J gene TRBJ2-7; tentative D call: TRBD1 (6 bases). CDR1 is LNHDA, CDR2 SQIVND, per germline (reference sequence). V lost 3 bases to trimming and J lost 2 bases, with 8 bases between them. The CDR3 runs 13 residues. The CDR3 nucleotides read TGTGCCAGTAGTATCCGACAGGCCTACGAGCAGTACTTC. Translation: CASSIRQAYEQYF.

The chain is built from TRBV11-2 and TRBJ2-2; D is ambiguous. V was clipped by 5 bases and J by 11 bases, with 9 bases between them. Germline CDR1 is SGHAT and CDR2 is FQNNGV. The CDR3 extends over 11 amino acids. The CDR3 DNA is TGTGCCAGCAGCACAGAACGAGAGCTGTTTTTT. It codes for CASSTERELFF.

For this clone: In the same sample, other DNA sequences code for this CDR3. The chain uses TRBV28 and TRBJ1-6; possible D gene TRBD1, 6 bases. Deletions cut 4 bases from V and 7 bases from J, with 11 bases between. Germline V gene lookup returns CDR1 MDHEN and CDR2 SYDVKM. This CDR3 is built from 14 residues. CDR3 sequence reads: CASSSGQGNSPLHF. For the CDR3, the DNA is TGTGCCAGCAGTTCGGGACAAGGAAATTCACCCCTCCACTTT.

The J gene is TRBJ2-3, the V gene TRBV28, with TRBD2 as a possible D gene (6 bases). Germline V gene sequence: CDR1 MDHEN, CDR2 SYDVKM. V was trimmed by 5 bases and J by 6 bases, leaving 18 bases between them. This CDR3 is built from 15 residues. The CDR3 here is CASSPTTSSADTQYF. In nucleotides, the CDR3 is TGTGCCAGCAGTCCTACCACTAGCTCCGCGGATACGCAGTATTTT.

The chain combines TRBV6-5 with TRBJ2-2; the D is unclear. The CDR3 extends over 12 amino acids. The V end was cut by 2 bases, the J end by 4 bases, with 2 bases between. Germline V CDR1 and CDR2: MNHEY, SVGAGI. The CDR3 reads CASSYLTGELFF. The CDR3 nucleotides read TGTGCCAGCAGTTACCTCACCGGGGAGCTGTTTTTT.